This is a list of T cell receptor beta chains from one sample in a study of CD4 T cell repertoires in COVID-19. TCRdb's table, derived via immunoSEQ multiplex PCR, lists solely in-frame clones and lacks some. The repertoire holds around 22,000 clones, with around 86% as singletons. The specimen comprised central memory CD4+ T cells from blood, sampled before the COVID-19 pandemic. The receptors here all came from a human donor who had COVID-19. Both conserved end residues are part of each CDR3. A D gene is named only where the DNA matches it firmly. The listing skips clone size in some rows; elsewhere it reads once, few, many or a size class.

j_gene	abundance	d_gene	v_gene	CDR3aa	CDR3nt
TRBJ1-2	-	TRBD1	TRBV6-1	CASIGTGGGDGYTF	TGTGCCAGCATCGGGACAGGGGGCGGCGATGGCTACACCTTC
TRBJ2-5	-	-	TRBV6-1	CASRSLGGQETQYF	TGTGCCAGCAGATCTTTAGGGGGACAAGAGACCCAGTACTTC
TRBJ1-1	-	-	TRBV6-4	CASRSTDLNTEAFF	TGTGCCAGCCGATCGACAGATCTGAACACTGAAGCTTTCTTT
TRBJ1-2	-	-	TRBV5-1	CASSLGGSGYTF	TGCGCCAGCAGCTTGGGAGGGTCTGGCTACACCTTC
TRBJ2-2	-	-	TRBV7-9	CASSPKTAYTGELFF	TGTGCCAGCAGCCCAAAGACAGCATATACCGGGGAGCTGTTTTTT
TRBJ1-1	few	-	TRBV10-3	CAITWGEYTEAFF	TGTGCCATCACCTGGGGGGAGTACACTGAAGCTTTCTTT
TRBJ2-2	-	TRBD1	TRBV19	CASSMGQGAGELFF	TGTGCCAGTAGTATGGGACAGGGGGCCGGGGAGCTGTTTTTT
TRBJ1-2	-	TRBD1	TRBV4-1	CASSQDFRPPYRTGSYGYTF	TGCGCCAGCAGCCAAGATTTTAGGCCCCCTTACCGGACAGGGAGCTATGGCTACACCTTC
TRBJ2-6	once	TRBD2	TRBV25-1	CASSETAGTNSGANVLTF	TGTGCCAGCAGTGAAACGGCCGGGACTAACTCTGGGGCCAACGTCCTGACTTTC
TRBJ1-2	-	-	TRBV9	CASSVVGGKGRANYGYTF	TGTGCCAGCAGCGTAGTAGGGGGGAAGGGGAGGGCTAACTATGGCTACACCTTC
TRBJ1-2	once	TRBD1	TRBV5-1	CASNGGQGEANYGYTF	TGCGCCAGCAATGGGGGACAGGGAGAAGCTAACTATGGCTACACCTTC
TRBJ1-1	-	TRBD1	TRBV4-1	CASSFGTGVMNTEAFF	TGCGCCAGCAGCTTCGGGACAGGGGTGATGAACACTGAAGCTTTCTTT
TRBJ1-2	-	TRBD1	TRBV5-1	CASSLDTTGGIDGYTF	TGCGCCAGCAGCTTGGATACAACAGGGGGTATTGACGGCTACACCTTC
TRBJ2-1	-	-	TRBV5-4	CASRAQDQINEQFF	TGTGCCAGCAGAGCACAGGACCAGATCAATGAGCAGTTCTTC
TRBJ1-3	-	TRBD1	TRBV5-4	CASSPDRSGNTIYF	TGTGCCAGCAGCCCGGACAGGTCTGGAAACACCATATATTTT
TRBJ1-1	-	-	TRBV6-1	CASRQGKDTEAFF	TGTGCCAGCAGACAGGGTAAGGACACTGAAGCTTTCTTT
TRBJ2-5	few	-	TRBV11-3	CASSLGYPGETQYF	TGTGCCAGCAGCTTAGGGTACCCCGGAGAGACCCAGTACTTC
TRBJ1-2	-	-	TRBV7-8	CASSPLAQGGGYTF	TGTGCCAGCAGCCCACTCGCCCAGGGCGGAGGCTACACCTTC
TRBJ1-1	few	-	TRBV19	CASRLTENTEAFF	TGTGCCAGTCGATTGACAGAGAACACTGAAGCTTTCTTT
TRBJ1-5	-	-	TRBV12-2	CASRLTGESNQPQHF	TGTGCAAGTCGCTTAACAGGGGAAAGCAATCAGCCCCAGCATTTT
TRBJ1-4	-	TRBD1	TRBV5-1	CASGTESATNEKLFF	TGCGCCAGCGGGACAGAATCTGCAACTAATGAAAAACTGTTTTTT
TRBJ2-2	few	TRBD1	TRBV5-4	CASSFGFDVEAGGTGELFF	TGTGCCAGCAGCTTCGGGTTTGACGTTGAGGCAGGGGGTACCGGGGAGCTGTTTTTT
TRBJ2-6	-	-	TRBV27	CASSRLDRAANVLTF	TGTGCCAGCAGCCGACTAGACAGGGCGGCCAACGTCCTGACTTTC
TRBJ1-5	-	-	TRBV19	CASTGFGNNQPQHF	TGTGCCAGCACCGGTTTCGGGAATAATCAGCCCCAGCATTTT
TRBJ2-2	-	TRBD1	TRBV2	CASSERSGGTGELFF	TGTGCCAGCAGTGAAAGGTCAGGGGGAACCGGGGAGCTGTTTTTT
TRBJ2-1	-	-	TRBV5-1	CASRPAEGSYNEQFF	TGCGCCAGCAGACCAGCGGAGGGGTCCTACAATGAGCAGTTCTTC
TRBJ2-3	-	TRBD2	TRBV27	CASSLSIPGLAGGNTQYF	TGTGCCAGCAGTTTATCGATTCCGGGACTAGCGGGGGGTAACACGCAGTATTTT
TRBJ2-2	-	TRBD2	TRBV5-1	CASSPTSGNTGELFF	TGCGCCAGCAGCCCGACTAGCGGGAACACCGGGGAGCTGTTTTTT
TRBJ2-1	-	TRBD2	TRBV10-2	CASSEAGTRRNEQFF	TGCGCCAGCAGTGAGGCCGGGACTAGACGCAATGAGCAGTTCTTC
TRBJ1-1	-	-	TRBV28	CASSLLQLNTEAFF	TGTGCCAGCAGTTTATTACAGTTAAACACTGAAGCTTTCTTT
TRBJ1-5	few	-	TRBV2	CASSEAAGRNQPQHF	TGTGCCAGCAGTGAAGCAGCCGGGAGGAATCAGCCCCAGCATTTT
TRBJ2-1	-	TRBD1	TRBV7-6	CASSLDVGDRGRNEQFF	TGTGCCAGCAGCTTAGACGTTGGGGACAGGGGACGCAATGAGCAGTTCTTC
TRBJ1-1	once	-	TRBV28	CASTRGGVDTEAFF	TGTGCCAGCACCAGAGGGGGGGTTGACACTGAAGCTTTCTTT